This entry lists 31 T cell receptor beta chains sequenced from one sample in a study of breast tumors, draining lymph nodes, adjacent tissues. MiXCR, run by TCRdb on the multiplex PCR reads, gives a single entry per CDR3 protein. Seen here are roughly 70,000 distinct CDR3 sequences, over 40% observed once, and the top ten hold over 7.5%. Sequencing was done on a sample of breast tumor tissue. These receptors were collected from a female donor with breast cancer. Some clones in this sample may be carry-over from other donors' samples.

This clonotype was found many times. The rearrangement joins TRBV20-1 to TRBJ1-4, with D unresolved. CDR3 length: 10 residues. V lost 6 bases and J lost 4, with 3 bases in between. Germline values: CDR1 DFQATT, CDR2 SNEGSKA (reference sequence). CDR3 sequence (DNA): TGCAGTGCCAGTAATGAAAAACTGTTTTTT. It specifies CSASNEKLFF.

The chain links TRBV7-9 to TRBJ2-5, with TRBD1 as a possible D gene (5 bases). The CDR3 is made up of 20 amino acids. Trimming cost V 0 bases and J 4 bases, with 27 bases left between them. Germline values: CDR1 SEHNR, CDR2 FQNEAQ (reference sequence). The CDR3 sequence is CASSLAAGPTDTQYLETQYF. In DNA, the CDR3 is TGTGCCAGCAGCTTAGCTGCAGGGCCCACAGATACGCAGTATTTAGAGACCCAGTACTTC.

This clonotype was picked up many times. V and J are TRBV20-1 and TRBJ1-2; a possible D gene is TRBD1 (6 bases). This CDR3 comprises 14 residues. V lost 4 bases and J lost 3, with 15 bases in between. Per the germline V gene, CDR1 is DFQATT and CDR2 is SNEGSKA (reference sequence). The CDR3 DNA reads TGCAGTGCTACCACTCATCCAGGGGACTATGGCTACACCTTC. It codes for CSATTHPGDYGYTF.

The chain is built from TRBV24-1 and TRBJ1-2; 7 bases are shared with TRBD1. After removal of 4 bases from V and 6 bases from J, the junction contained 19 bases not matched to a gene. The CDR3 runs to 18 residues. Germline CDR1 is KGHDR and CDR2 is SFDVKD. CDR3 region: CATSERDRPKGRYNGYTF. The CDR3 DNA reads TGTGCCACCAGTGAGCGGGACAGACCTAAGGGGAGGTACAATGGCTACACCTTC.

This clonotype was recorded many times. The gene calls are TRBV2 and TRBJ1-2; D gene ambiguous. Trimming pared 2 bases from V and 3 bases from J, leaving 4 bases between. The CDR3 runs to 12 residues. Germline values: CDR1 SNHLY, CDR2 FYNNEI. Here the CDR3 reads CASSEWYYGYTF. The CDR3 DNA reads as TGTGCCAGCAGTGAATGGTACTATGGCTACACCTTC. Supplemented by reference TRBV2 and TRBJ1-2, the full variable domain reads EPEVTQTPSHQVTQMGQEVILRCVPISNHLYFYWYRQILGQKVEFLVSFYNNEISEKSEIFDDQFSVERPDGSNFTLKIRSTKLEDSAMYFCASSEWYYGYTFGSGTRLTVV.

At least ten counts were recorded for this clonotype. The chain carries TRBV27 and TRBJ1-5; D gene ambiguous. V lost 3 bases and J 4 bases, leaving 4 bases between the germline ends. The CDR3 has 12 residues. CDR1 MNHEY and CDR2 SMNVEV come from the germline V gene (reference sequence). CDR3 nucleotide sequence: TGTGCCAGCAGTTTCAGTAATCAGCCCCAGCATTTT. Translating it yields CASSFSNQPQHF.

The chain is built from TRBV19 and TRBJ2-6, with D unclear. The CDR3 contains 15 residues. V was cut by 0 bases and J by 4 bases, with 7 bases left in between. Germline lookup yields CDR1 LNHDA and CDR2 SQIVND (reference sequence). The CDR3 loop is CASSIDNTGANVLTF. CDR3 nucleotides: TGTGCCAGTAGTATAGACAATACAGGGGCCAACGTCCTGACTTTC.

This clonotype was found once. The gene calls are TRBV7-2 and TRBJ2-7; D remains unclear. Trimming pared 3 bases from V and 2 bases from J, leaving 8 bases between. Germline V CDR1 and CDR2: SGHTA, FQGNSA. The CDR3 sequence is 13 residues long. Written as DNA, the CDR3 is TGTGCCAGCAGCTTGTTCCAGGCCTACGAGCAGTACTTC. It is translated as CASSLFQAYEQYF.

The rearrangement joins TRBV28 to TRBJ2-1; maybe TRBD2 (6 bases). V was trimmed by 1 base and J by 9 bases, leaving 16 bases between them. The CDR3 runs 15 residues. In germline, CDR1 is MDHEN, CDR2 SYDVKM. This CDR3 is CASSLLGGGSGEQFF. In nucleotides, the CDR3 is TGTGCCAGCAGTTTATTGGGGGGAGGATCCGGTGAGCAGTTCTTC. Full variable domain (rest looked up from reference TRBV28 and TRBJ2-1): DVKVTQSSRYLVKRTGEKVFLECVQDMDHENMFWYRQDPGLGLRLIYFSYDVKMKEKGDIPEGYSVSREKKERFSLILESASTNQTSMYLCASSLLGGGSGEQFFGPGTRLTVL.

The chain combines TRBV5-1 with TRBJ2-3; 7 nucleotides align to TRBD1. The CDR3 length is 17 residues. V trimming: 5 bases; J trimming: 2 bases; junction bases outside the gene matches: 14. The germline gives CDR1 SGHRS, CDR2 YFSETQ. The CDR3 is CASRSLYRGLDTDTQYF. The CDR3 DNA sequence: TGCGCCAGCAGGAGCTTGTATAGGGGGCTGGACACAGATACGCAGTATTTT.

There are many counts of this clonotype. The V gene is TRBV7-3, the J gene TRBJ1-1; tentative D call: TRBD1 (5 bases). This CDR3 spans 13 amino acids. Germline V lookup: CDR1 SGHTA, CDR2 FQGTGA. Trimming removed 2 bases at V and 1 base at J, with 5 bases between. Here the CDR3 DNA reads TGTGCCAGCAGCTTAGGACAGAACACTGAAGCTTTCTTT. It specifies CASSLGQNTEAFF.

V and J are TRBV29-1 and TRBJ1-2; 7 bases align to TRBD1. Germline-derived CDR1 and CDR2 are SQVTM and ANQGSEA. The CDR3 has 15 amino acids. V trimming: 5 bases; J trimming: 2 bases; junction bases outside the gene matches: 11. Written as DNA, the CDR3 is TGCAGCGTTCACACAACAGGGGATGCAAACTATGGCTACACCTTC. It yields the protein CSVHTTGDANYGYTF.

This clonotype has a count of ten or more. The chain has TRBV6-6 and TRBJ2-3; 10 nucleotides align to TRBD2. The germline gives CDR1 MNHNY, CDR2 SVGAGI (reference sequence). V shed 4 bases, J shed 5 bases, and the junction held 9 bases outside the gene matches. The CDR3 loop spans 16 amino acids. CDR3 coding DNA: TGTGCCAGCAGTTCCCCCAGCGGGGGGGCGCGAGATACGCAGTATTTT. Protein: CASSSPSGGARDTQYF.

In this sample, this clonotype turned up many times. The rearrangement uses TRBV12-3 or TRBV12-4 and TRBJ2-5; 10 bases align to TRBD2. V was pared by 5 bases and J by 7 bases, with 10 bases of the junction left unmatched. This CDR3 has 15 amino acids. CDR3: CASSHIAGGGVTQYF. The DNA for the CDR3 is TGTGCCAGCAGTCACATAGCGGGAGGAGGGGTGACCCAGTACTTC.

As to this clonotype: One junction end disagrees with the germline gene, perhaps due to a read error. This chain connects TRBV2 to TRBJ1-6; D ambiguous. Germline V gene lookup returns CDR1 SNHLY and CDR2 FYNNEI. The CDR3 consists of 11 residues. Here the CDR3 reads CASSEHRSLYF. Here the CDR3 DNA reads TGTGCCAGCAGTGAGCACCGCAGCCTTTACTTT.

The V gene is TRBV10-3, the J gene TRBJ2-7, with D perhaps TRBD1 or TRBD2 (5 bases each). CDR1 ENHRY and CDR2 SYGVKD come from the germline V gene. The CDR3 extends over 13 amino acids. Between the trimmed V and J ends, which lost 5 bases and 5 bases, there was a span of 13 bases. This CDR3 reads CAISTGTDDEQYF. DNA of the CDR3: TGTGCCATCAGTACCGGGACCGATGACGAGCAGTACTTC.

This sequence joins TRBV28 and TRBJ1-5; the D is unclear. Germline V lookup: CDR1 MDHEN, CDR2 SYDVKM. Trimming shortened V by 7 bases and J by 11 bases, and 15 bases separated the two germline ends. The length of the CDR3 is 12 residues. CDR3 DNA: TGTGCCAGCACTCACGGGGATCGGACCCAGCATTTT. Translation gives CASTHGDRTQHF.

In the case of this clonotype: One junction end disagrees with the germline gene, perhaps due to a read error. The gene calls are TRBV9 and TRBJ1-5; D remains unclear. CDR3 size: 15 residues. Germline V gene lookup returns CDR1 SGDLS and CDR2 YYNGEE. CDR3 sequence: CASSAGPQRTQPQHF. CDR3 sequence (DNA): TGCGCCAGCAGCGCAGGCCCCCAGCGGACTCAGCCCCAGCATTTT.

This clonotype has more than one count but fewer than ten. A read error may be the cause here, since a much bigger clone is one base away. The J gene is TRBJ1-2, the V gene TRBV7-8; D ambiguous. This CDR3 has 16 amino acids. The germline V gene has CDR1 SGHVS and CDR2 FQNEAQ. In nucleotides, the CDR3 is TGTGCCAGCCTCGCGGGTGTGGGATCAATCCGATATGGCCACACCTTC. This codes for CASLAGVGSIRYGHTF.

This clonotype was detected ten times or more. The chain couples TRBV19 to TRBJ2-5; tentatively, D is TRBD1 (5 bases). CDR1 is LNHDA and CDR2 is SQIVND in the germline V gene (reference sequence). This CDR3 region has 13 residues. Between the trimmed V and J ends, which lost 10 bases and 0 bases, there was a span of 12 bases. CDR3 loop: CATSQTDQETQYF. The DNA of the CDR3 is TGTGCCACCTCCCAGACAGACCAAGAGACCCAGTACTTC.

The rearrangement uses TRBV7-8 and TRBJ2-5, with 8 nucleotides matching TRBD2. After removal of 3 bases from V and 2 bases from J, the junction contained 5 bases not matched to a gene. The length of the CDR3 is 15 residues. Germline V gene lookup returns CDR1 SGHVS and CDR2 FQNEAQ. DNA of the CDR3: TGTGCCAGCAGCTTGCAGCGGGGGCCGCAAGAGACCCAGTACTTC. Translation: CASSLQRGPQETQYF.

The gene calls are TRBV19 and TRBJ1-5; no clear D. V lost 6 bases and J lost 11, with 20 bases in between. Germline V gives CDR1 LNHDA, CDR2 SQIVND (reference sequence). The CDR3 length is 14 residues. CDR3 region: CASSAITPQETQHF. The CDR3 DNA follows: TGTGCCAGTAGCGCGATAACACCCCAAGAGACCCAGCATTTT.

This clonotype was observed many times. Here the CDR3 DNA reads TGTGCCAGCAGCCAAGCGACAGGGTCTGGCGAGCAGTACTTC. It codes for CASSQATGSGEQYF. The rearrangement joins TRBV4-2 to TRBJ2-7; 7 bases map to TRBD1. Unmatched junction bases numbered 6, after V lost 1 base and J lost 6 bases. The CDR3 covers 14 residues. Germline assignment: CDR1 LGHNA and CDR2 YNFKEQ.

This clonotype was counted at least ten times. V usage is TRBV27 and J usage is TRBJ1-6; D is ambiguous. The germline V gene has CDR1 MNHEY and CDR2 SMNVEV (reference sequence). V dropped 6 bases and J dropped 7 bases, with 7 bases sitting between them. The CDR3 covers 12 residues. CDR3 region: CASSRGNSPLHF. CDR3 DNA sequence: TGTGCCAGCAGCCGCGGGAATTCACCCCTCCACTTT.

The CDR3 DNA reads as TGTGCCAGCAGTCATCCGGGACAGGGGTTTTACGAGCAGTACTTC. It is translated as CASSHPGQGFYEQYF. The rearrangement links TRBV6-5 to TRBJ2-7; 10 bases line up with TRBD1. Germline lookup yields CDR1 MNHEY and CDR2 SVGAGI. V trimming: 5 bases; J trimming: 4 bases; junction bases outside the gene matches: 8. This CDR3 comprises 15 residues.

This clonotype was recorded at least ten times. The rearrangement uses TRBV7-9 and TRBJ2-7; the match to TRBD1 covers 10 bases. Germline trimming cut 5 bases from V and 6 bases from J; bases unmatched to any gene: 4. The germline gives CDR1 SEHNR, CDR2 FQNEAQ (reference sequence). This CDR3 contains 13 residues. The CDR3 protein is CASSERDRGEQYF. As DNA, the CDR3 is TGTGCCAGCAGCGAGAGGGACAGGGGCGAGCAGTACTTC.

The sample holds many counts of this clonotype. V usage is TRBV12-3 or TRBV12-4 and J usage is TRBJ2-1; D call uncertain. Trimming removed 3 bases from V and 10 bases from J, with 25 bases in between. The CDR3 totals 17 residues. CDR3 DNA sequence: TGTGCCAGCAGTTTGCCCGGACCGTATCGGTCGGGCGTGGAGCAGTTCTTC. It is translated as CASSLPGPYRSGVEQFF.

At least ten counts were recorded for this clonotype. This chain joins TRBV20-1 and TRBJ2-5, with 7 bases identical to TRBD2. This CDR3 is built from 15 residues. Germline CDR1 reads DFQATT; CDR2 reads SNEGSKA (reference sequence). Trimming removed 6 bases from V and 3 bases from J; junction bases left unmatched: 13. CDR3 sequence reads: CSARKGTTLEETQYF. CDR3 nucleotides: TGCAGTGCGCGAAAGGGGACTACCTTGGAAGAGACCCAGTACTTC.

The V and J genes are TRBV7-2 and TRBJ2-1; D uncertain. The CDR3 length is 14 residues. The V end was cut by 4 bases, the J end by 1 base, with 8 bases between. CDR1 SGHTA and CDR2 FQGNSA come from the germline V gene. The CDR3, as DNA: TGTGCCAGCAGCTCCCCGGTTTCCTACAATGAGCAGTTCTTC. Protein: CASSSPVSYNEQFF.

The rearrangement joins TRBV15 to TRBJ2-5; 7 bases line up with TRBD1. The CDR3 sequence is 15 residues long. Looked up from germline, CDR1 is LNHNV and CDR2 is YYDKDF (reference sequence). Trimming at V came to 1 base and at J to 4 bases, leaving 6 bases not matched to a gene. The chain's CDR3 is CATSRVRAGGETQYF. CDR3 coding DNA: TGTGCCACCAGCAGAGTTAGGGCAGGGGGAGAGACCCAGTACTTC.

This clonotype showed up many times. CDR3 bases: TGCAGTGCTAGAGGGACAGGGCCCAACTATGGCTACACCTTC. Residues: CSARGTGPNYGYTF. The chain links TRBV20-1 to TRBJ1-2, with 8 bases aligning to TRBD1. The CDR3 runs 14 residues. V gave up 1 base and J gave up 2 bases; unmatched junction bases: 3. Per the germline V gene, CDR1 is DFQATT and CDR2 is SNEGSKA (reference sequence).